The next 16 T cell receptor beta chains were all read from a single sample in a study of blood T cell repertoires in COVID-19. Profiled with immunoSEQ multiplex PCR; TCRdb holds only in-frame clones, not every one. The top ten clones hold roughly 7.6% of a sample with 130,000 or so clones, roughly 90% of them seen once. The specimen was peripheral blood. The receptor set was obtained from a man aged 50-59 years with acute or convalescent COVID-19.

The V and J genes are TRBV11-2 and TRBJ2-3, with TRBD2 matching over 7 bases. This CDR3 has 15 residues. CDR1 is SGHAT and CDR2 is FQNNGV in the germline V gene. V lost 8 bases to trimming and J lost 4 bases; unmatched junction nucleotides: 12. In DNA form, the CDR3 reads TGTGCCAGCGGATCCTACTGGGGGGGGTCAGATACGCAGTATTTT. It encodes CASGSYWGGSDTQYF.

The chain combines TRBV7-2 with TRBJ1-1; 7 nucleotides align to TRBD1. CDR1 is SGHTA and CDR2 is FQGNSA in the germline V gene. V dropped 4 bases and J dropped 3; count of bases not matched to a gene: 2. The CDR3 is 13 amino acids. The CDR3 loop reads CASSYDRDTEAFF. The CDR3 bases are TGTGCCAGCAGCTATGACAGGGACACTGAAGCTTTCTTT.

The CDR3 coding sequence is TGTGCCAGCAGTTTACGGGTAACCGGGGAGCTGTTTTTT. Its protein is CASSLRVTGELFF. The chain joins TRBV27 to TRBJ2-2; D is unclear. Germline CDR1 and CDR2: MNHEY and SMNVEV (reference sequence). V was trimmed by 2 bases and J by 5 bases, leaving 6 bases between them. The CDR3 spans 13 residues.

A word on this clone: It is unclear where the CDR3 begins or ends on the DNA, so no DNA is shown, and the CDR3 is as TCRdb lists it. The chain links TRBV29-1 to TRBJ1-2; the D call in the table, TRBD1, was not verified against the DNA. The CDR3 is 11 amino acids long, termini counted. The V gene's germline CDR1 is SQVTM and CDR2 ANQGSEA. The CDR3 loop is CSEVGTGTGTF.

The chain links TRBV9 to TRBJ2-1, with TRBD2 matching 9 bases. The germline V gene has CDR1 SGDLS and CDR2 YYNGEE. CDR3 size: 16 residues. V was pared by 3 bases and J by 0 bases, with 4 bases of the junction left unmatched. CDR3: CASSARLAVSYNEQFF. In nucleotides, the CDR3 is TGTGCCAGCAGCGCTCGACTAGCGGTCTCCTACAATGAGCAGTTCTTC.

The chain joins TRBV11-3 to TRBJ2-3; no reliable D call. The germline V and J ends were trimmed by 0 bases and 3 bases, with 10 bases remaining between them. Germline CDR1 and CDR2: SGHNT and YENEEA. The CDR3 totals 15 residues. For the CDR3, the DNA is TGTGCCAGCAGCTTAGATCAGCACGGGACAGATACGCAGTATTTT. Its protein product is CASSLDQHGTDTQYF.

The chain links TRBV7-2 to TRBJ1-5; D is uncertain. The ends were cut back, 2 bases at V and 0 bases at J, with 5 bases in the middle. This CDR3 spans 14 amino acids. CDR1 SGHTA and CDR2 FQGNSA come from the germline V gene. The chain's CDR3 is CASSLLSSNQPQHF. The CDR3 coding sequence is TGTGCCAGCAGCTTATTGAGTAGCAATCAGCCCCAGCATTTT.

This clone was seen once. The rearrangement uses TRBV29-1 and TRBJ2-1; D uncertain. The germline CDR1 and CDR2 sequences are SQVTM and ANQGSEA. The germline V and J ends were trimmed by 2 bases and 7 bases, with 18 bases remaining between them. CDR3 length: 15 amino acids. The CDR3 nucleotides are TGCAGCGTTGAATCTAGGCCGAGGCATGGGAATGAGCAGTTCTTC. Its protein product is CSVESRPRHGNEQFF.

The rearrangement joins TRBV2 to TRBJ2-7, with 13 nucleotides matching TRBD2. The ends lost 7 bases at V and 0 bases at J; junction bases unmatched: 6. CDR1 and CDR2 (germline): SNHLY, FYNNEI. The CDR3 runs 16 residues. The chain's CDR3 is CASTRGLAGTSYEQYF. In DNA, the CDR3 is TGTGCCAGCACTCGGGGACTAGCGGGAACCTCCTACGAGCAGTACTTC.

The CDR3 loop is CASSIGGLADTQYF. The DNA for the CDR3 is TGTGCCAGTAGTATAGGGGGACTCGCGGATACGCAGTATTTT. This chain uses TRBV19 with TRBJ2-3; D is possibly TRBD2 (6 bases). V was clipped by 1 base and J by 6 bases, with 11 bases between them. Germline-derived CDR1 and CDR2 are LNHDA and SQIVND (reference sequence). The CDR3 sequence is 14 residues long.

The CDR3 sequence is CASSLEGGEQYF. DNA of the CDR3: TGTGCCAGCAGTTTGGAAGGGGGCGAGCAGTACTTC. The chain links TRBV6-5 to TRBJ2-7; tentatively, D is TRBD1 (6 bases). Germline loops: CDR1 MNHEY, CDR2 SVGAGI. This CDR3 is 12 amino acids long. The ends were cut back, 4 bases at V and 6 bases at J, with 10 bases in the middle.

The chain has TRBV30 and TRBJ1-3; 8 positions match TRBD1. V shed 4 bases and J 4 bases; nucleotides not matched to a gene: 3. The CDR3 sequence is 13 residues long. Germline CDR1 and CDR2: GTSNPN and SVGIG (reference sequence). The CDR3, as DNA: TGTGCCTGGATGGGGACAGGAGGAAACACCATATATTTT. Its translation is CAWMGTGGNTIYF.

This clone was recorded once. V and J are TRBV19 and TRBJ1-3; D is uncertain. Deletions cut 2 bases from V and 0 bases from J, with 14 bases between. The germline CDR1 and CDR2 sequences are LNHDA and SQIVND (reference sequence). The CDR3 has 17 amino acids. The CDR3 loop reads CASSIFVGRSSGNTIYF. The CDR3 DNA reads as TGTGCCAGTAGTATATTCGTCGGGAGGAGCTCTGGAAACACCATATATTTT. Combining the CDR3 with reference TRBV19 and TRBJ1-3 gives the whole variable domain DGGITQSPKYLFRKEGQNVTLSCEQNLNHDAMYWYRQDPGQGLRLIYYSQIVNDFQKGDIAEGYSVSREKKESFPLTVTSAQKNPTAFYLCASSIFVGRSSGNTIYFGEGSWLTVV.

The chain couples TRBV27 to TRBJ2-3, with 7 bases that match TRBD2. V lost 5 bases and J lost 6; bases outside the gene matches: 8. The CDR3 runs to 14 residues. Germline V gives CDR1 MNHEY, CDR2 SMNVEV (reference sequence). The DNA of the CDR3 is TGTGCCAGCAGTCTCGGGACTACGAGGGATACGCAGTATTTT. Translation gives CASSLGTTRDTQYF.

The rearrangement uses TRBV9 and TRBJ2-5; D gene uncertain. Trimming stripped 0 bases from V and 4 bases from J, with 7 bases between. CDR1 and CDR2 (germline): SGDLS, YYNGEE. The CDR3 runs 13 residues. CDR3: CASSVATGETQYF. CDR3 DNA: TGTGCCAGCAGCGTAGCGACTGGAGAGACCCAGTACTTC.

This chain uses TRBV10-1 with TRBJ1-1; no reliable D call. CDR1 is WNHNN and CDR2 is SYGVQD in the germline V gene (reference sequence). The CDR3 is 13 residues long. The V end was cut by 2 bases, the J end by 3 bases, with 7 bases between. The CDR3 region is CASSEGPYTEAFF. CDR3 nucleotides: TGCGCCAGCAGTGAGGGCCCGTACACTGAAGCTTTCTTT.